This TCR beta chain is drawn from a study of blood T cell repertoires in COVID-19. Generated by immunoSEQ multiplex PCR, the TCRdb table keeps only in-frame clones and is missing some. The top ten hold about half of the sample, which has about 64,000 clones, more than 55% seen once. The CDR3 has 15 residues. Germline CDR1 LGHDT, CDR2 YNNKEL (reference sequence). The trim removed 1 base at V and 2 bases at J, leaving 4 bases unmatched. The clonotype was recovered from a woman in her sixties or seventies who had been exposed to COVID-19. Sequences were obtained from PBMCs or T cells enriched from blood (not recorded which). This chain joins TRBV3-1 (or the pseudogene TRBV3-2) and TRBJ1-2, with TRBD1 identical over 7 bases. CDR3 sequence: CASSQVNRGNYGYTF. For the CDR3, the DNA is TGTGCCAGCAGCCAAGTTAACAGGGGAAACTATGGCTACACCTTC.